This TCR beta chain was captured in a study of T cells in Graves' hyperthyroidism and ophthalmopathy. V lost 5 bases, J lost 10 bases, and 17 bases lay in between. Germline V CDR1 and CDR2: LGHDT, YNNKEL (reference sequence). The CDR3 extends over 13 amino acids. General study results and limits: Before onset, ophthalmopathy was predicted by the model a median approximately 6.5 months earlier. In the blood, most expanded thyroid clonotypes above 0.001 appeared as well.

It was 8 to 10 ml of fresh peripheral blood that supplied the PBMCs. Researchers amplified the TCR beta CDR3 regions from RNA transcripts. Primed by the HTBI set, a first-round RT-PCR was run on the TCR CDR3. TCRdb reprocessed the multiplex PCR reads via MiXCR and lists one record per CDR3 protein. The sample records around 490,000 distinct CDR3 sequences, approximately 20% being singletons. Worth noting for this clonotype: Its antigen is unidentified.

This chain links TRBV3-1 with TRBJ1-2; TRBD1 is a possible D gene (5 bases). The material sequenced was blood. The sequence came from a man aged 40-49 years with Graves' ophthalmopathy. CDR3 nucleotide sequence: TGTGCCAGCAGCTCGACGTCAGGGTTCTACTACACCTTC. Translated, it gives CASSSTSGFYYTF. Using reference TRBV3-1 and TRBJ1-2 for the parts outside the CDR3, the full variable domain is DTAVSQTPKYLVTQMGNDKSIKCEQNLGHDTMYWYKQDSKKFLKIMFSYNNKELIINETVPNRFSPKSPDKAHLNLHINSLELGDSAVYFCASSSTSGFYYTFGSGTRLTVV.